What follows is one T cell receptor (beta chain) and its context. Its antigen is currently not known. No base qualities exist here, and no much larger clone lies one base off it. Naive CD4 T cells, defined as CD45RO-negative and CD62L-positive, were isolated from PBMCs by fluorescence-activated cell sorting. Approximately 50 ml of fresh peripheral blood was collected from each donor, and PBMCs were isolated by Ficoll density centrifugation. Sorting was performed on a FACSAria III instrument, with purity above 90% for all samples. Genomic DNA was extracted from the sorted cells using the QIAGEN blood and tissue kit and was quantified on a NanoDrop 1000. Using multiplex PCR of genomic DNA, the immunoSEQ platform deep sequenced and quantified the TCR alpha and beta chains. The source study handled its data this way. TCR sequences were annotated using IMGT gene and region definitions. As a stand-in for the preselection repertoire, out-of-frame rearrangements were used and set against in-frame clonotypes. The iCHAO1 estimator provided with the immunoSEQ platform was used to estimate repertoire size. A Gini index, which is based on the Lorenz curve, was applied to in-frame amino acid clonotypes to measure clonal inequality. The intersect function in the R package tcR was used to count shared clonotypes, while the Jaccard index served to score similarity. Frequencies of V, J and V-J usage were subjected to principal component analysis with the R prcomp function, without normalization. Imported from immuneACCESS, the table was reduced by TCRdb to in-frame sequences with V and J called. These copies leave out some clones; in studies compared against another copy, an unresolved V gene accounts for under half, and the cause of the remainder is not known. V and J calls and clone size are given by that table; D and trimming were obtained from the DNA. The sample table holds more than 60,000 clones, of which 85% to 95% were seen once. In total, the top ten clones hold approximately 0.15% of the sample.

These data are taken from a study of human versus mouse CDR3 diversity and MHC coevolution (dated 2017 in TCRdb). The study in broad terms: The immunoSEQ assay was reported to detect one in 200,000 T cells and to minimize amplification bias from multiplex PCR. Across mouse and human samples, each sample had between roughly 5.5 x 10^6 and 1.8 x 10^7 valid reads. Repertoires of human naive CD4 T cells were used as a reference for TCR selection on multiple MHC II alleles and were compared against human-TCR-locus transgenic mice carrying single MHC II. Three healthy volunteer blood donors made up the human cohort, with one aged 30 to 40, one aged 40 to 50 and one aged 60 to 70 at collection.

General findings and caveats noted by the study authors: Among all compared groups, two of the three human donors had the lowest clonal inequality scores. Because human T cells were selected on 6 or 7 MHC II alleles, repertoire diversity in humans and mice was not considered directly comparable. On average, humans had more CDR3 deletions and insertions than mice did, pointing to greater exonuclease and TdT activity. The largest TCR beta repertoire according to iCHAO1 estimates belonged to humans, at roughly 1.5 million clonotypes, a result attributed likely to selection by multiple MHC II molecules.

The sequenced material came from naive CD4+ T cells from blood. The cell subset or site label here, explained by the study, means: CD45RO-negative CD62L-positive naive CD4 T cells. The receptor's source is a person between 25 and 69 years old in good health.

The CDR3 is CASSQGAGGVYEQYF. The sequenced DNA is TGTGCCAGCAGCCAAGGGGCAGGGGGCGTGTACGAGCAGTACTTC. The receptor chain draws on TRBV14 and TRBJ2-7, with 8 bases matching TRBD1. Looking up the germline V gene yields CDR1 SGHDN and CDR2 FVKESK. The CDR3, from cysteine to phenylalanine, totals 15 residues. Kept here is only the CDR3 DNA, which spans 45 bases and is read in frame from base 1. After removal of 1 base from V and 4 bases from J, the junction retains 6 bases not matched to a gene.